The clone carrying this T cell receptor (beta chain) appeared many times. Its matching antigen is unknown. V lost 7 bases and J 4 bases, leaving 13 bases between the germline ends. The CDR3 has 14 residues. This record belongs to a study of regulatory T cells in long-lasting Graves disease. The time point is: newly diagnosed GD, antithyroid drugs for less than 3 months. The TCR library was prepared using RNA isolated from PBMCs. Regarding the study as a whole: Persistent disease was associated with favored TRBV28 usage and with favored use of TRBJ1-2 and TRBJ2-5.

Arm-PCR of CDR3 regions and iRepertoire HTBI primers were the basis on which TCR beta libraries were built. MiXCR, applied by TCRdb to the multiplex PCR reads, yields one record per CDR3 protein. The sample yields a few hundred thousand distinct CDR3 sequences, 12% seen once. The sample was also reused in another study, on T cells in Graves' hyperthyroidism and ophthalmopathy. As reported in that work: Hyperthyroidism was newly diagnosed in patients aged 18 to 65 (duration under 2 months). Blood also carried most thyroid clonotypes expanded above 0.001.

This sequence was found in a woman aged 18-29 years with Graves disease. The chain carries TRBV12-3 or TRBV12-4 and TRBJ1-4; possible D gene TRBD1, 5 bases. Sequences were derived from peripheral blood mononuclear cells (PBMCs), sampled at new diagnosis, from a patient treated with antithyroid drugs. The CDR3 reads CASTLGGFNEKLFF. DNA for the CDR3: TGTGCCAGCACCCTTGGGGGGTTTAATGAAAAACTGTTTTTT.